This is a list of T cell receptor beta chains from one sample in a study of blood T cell repertoires in COVID-19. TCRdb's copy holds only in-frame clones and misses some; the assay was immunoSEQ multiplex PCR. Counted here are under 350,000 clones, 85% to 90% occurring once; the ten biggest clones make up about 4.2%. The sample taken for sequencing was PBMCs or T cells enriched from blood (not recorded which). These receptors were collected from a young man who had recovered from COVID-19. The CDR3 runs from the conserved cysteine through the conserved F or W. D genes are given only for firm matches. Clone size appears in some rows only: once, few, many, or a class for an expanded clone.

-	TRBV18	-	TRBJ2-5	CASSLLAGGQETQYF	TGTGCCAGCTCACTTTTAGCCGGGGGCCAAGAGACCCAGTACTTC
-	TRBV6-1	-	TRBJ1-6	CASSEAWQGSYNSPLHF	TGTGCCAGCAGTGAAGCTTGGCAGGGGTCCTATAATTCACCCCTCCACTTT
-	TRBV12-5	-	TRBJ1-4	CASGLSGATNEKLFF	TGTGCTAGTGGTTTGTCGGGGGCAACTAATGAAAAACTGTTTTTT
TRBD2	TRBV10-3	-	TRBJ2-7	CAITAGGSSYEQYF	TGTGCCATCACTGCGGGCGGGAGTTCGTACGAGCAGTACTTC
TRBD1	TRBV18	-	TRBJ1-1	CASSPSDPGQRIDTEAFF	TGTGCCAGCTCACCATCGGACCCGGGACAGAGGATTGACACTGAAGCTTTCTTT
-	TRBV14	-	TRBJ2-7	CASSQGQVVDEQYF	TGTGCCAGCAGCCAAGGACAGGTTGTGGACGAGCAGTACTTC
-	TRBV18	once	TRBJ2-7	CASSPVGGTYEQYF	TGTGCCAGCTCACCAGTCGGCGGTACCTACGAGCAGTACTTC
TRBD1	TRBV4-2	-	TRBJ2-2	CASSRDRGTGELFF	TGTGCCAGCAGCCGGGACAGGGGAACAGGGGAGCTGTTTTTT
-	TRBV5-1	-	TRBJ2-7	CASSFGGRYEQYF	TGCGCCAGCAGCTTTGGGGGCCGATACGAGCAGTACTTC
-	TRBV12-3/TRBV12-4	once	TRBJ1-2	CASSRFYGYTF	TGTGCCAGCAGTCGGTTCTATGGCTACACCTTC
-	TRBV4-2	-	TRBJ2-3	CASSQSLPPSTDTQYF	TGTGCCAGCAGCCAATCACTACCTCCTAGCACAGATACGCAGTATTTT
TRBD1	TRBV4-1	-	TRBJ2-7	CASSQETGPYEQYF	TGCGCCAGCAGCCAAGAGACAGGGCCGTACGAGCAGTACTTC
-	TRBV30	many	TRBJ2-7	CAGGAGAYEQYF	TGTGCCGGGGGGGCGGGAGCATACGAGCAGTACTTC
-	TRBV6-5	-	TRBJ2-3	CASSQNTDTQYF	TGTGCCAGCAGTCAAAATACAGATACGCAGTATTTT
TRBD2	TRBV4-2	-	TRBJ2-1	CASSPSGTSNEQFF	TGTGCCAGCAGCCCATCCGGGACTAGCAATGAGCAGTTCTTC
TRBD1	TRBV11-2	-	TRBJ2-2	CASVDRSSTGELFF	TGTGCCAGCGTGGACAGGTCGAGCACCGGGGAGCTGTTTTTT
TRBD1	TRBV6-5	-	TRBJ2-5	CASSRAGGPETQYF	TGTGCCAGCAGTCGAGCAGGGGGTCCAGAGACCCAGTACTTC
-	TRBV13	-	TRBJ2-7	CASTIQGGQPYEQYF	TGTGCCAGCACCATCCAGGGGGGACAGCCCTACGAGCAGTACTTC
TRBD1	TRBV19	-	TRBJ1-4	CASSPLGTGTNEKLFF	TGTGCCAGTAGTCCCCTAGGGACAGGGACTAATGAAAAACTGTTTTTT
TRBD1	TRBV7-9	-	TRBJ2-7	CASSSVQGADEQYF	TGTGCCAGCAGCTCCGTACAGGGGGCTGACGAGCAGTACTTC
-	TRBV15	-	TRBJ2-7	CATSRQQGPYEQYF	TGTGCCACCAGCAGACAACAGGGACCCTACGAGCAGTACTTC
-	TRBV5-1	once	TRBJ2-1	CASIPGYGSNEQFF	TGCGCCAGCATTCCGGGGTACGGCAGCAATGAGCAGTTCTTC
-	TRBV5-5	-	TRBJ1-2	CASSPLLGGYTF	TGTGCCAGCAGCCCCCTACTCGGTGGCTACACCTTC
TRBD1	TRBV28	-	TRBJ2-2	CASTPAGTGGAELFF	TGTGCCAGCACCCCTGCCGGGACAGGGGGCGCCGAGCTGTTTTTT
-	TRBV30	-	TRBJ1-5	CAWSEDSALGSNQPQHF	TGTGCCTGGAGCGAGGACAGTGCTTTGGGGAGCAATCAGCCCCAGCATTTT
-	TRBV10-3	-	TRBJ1-6	CAISVEQGGNSPLHF	TGTGCCATCAGTGTAGAGCAGGGAGGGAATTCACCCCTCCACTTT
TRBD2	TRBV5-1	-	TRBJ2-3	CASSPFSGRVTDTQYF	TGCGCCAGCAGCCCCTTTAGCGGGAGAGTCACAGATACGCAGTATTTT
-	TRBV6-5	-	TRBJ2-3	CASTPGYRSTDTQYF	TGTGCCAGCACCCCAGGATACCGTAGCACAGATACGCAGTATTTT
TRBD1	TRBV9	-	TRBJ2-1	CASSHPKLQGTIYNEQFF	TGTGCCAGCAGCCACCCAAAATTACAGGGGACAATCTACAATGAGCAGTTCTTC
-	TRBV10-3	-	TRBJ2-1	CAISQTGEQFF	TGTGCCATCAGTCAAACGGGTGAGCAGTTCTTC
-	TRBV9	-	TRBJ1-2	CASSPTPRAEGEGYTF	TGTGCCAGCAGCCCCACCCCTAGGGCCGAAGGGGAAGGCTACACCTTC
TRBD1	TRBV5-4	-	TRBJ1-4	CASRPGGPNEKLFF	TGTGCCAGCCGACCAGGGGGTCCTAATGAAAAACTGTTTTTT
-	TRBV6-6	-	TRBJ1-1	CASSFSQPNTEAFF	TGTGCCAGCAGTTTCTCACAGCCGAACACTGAAGCTTTCTTT
TRBD2	TRBV4-2	-	TRBJ2-1	CASSQVDGLAAYNEQFF	TGTGCCAGCAGCCAAGTGGACGGACTAGCGGCGTACAATGAGCAGTTCTTC
-	TRBV6-6	-	TRBJ1-2	CASSRVRTPRSYTF	TGTGCCAGCAGTCGAGTACGTACACCACGTAGCTACACCTTC
TRBD1	TRBV5-1	-	TRBJ2-3	CASSLGDRGRADTQYF	TGCGCCAGCAGCTTGGGGGACAGGGGGCGCGCAGATACGCAGTATTTT
-	TRBV5-5	few	TRBJ1-1	CASSRQENTEAFF	TGTGCCAGCAGCCGCCAGGAGAACACTGAAGCTTTCTTT